The 5 T cell receptor beta chains below come from one sample, sequenced in a study of molecular identifiers for immune sequencing clone quantification. From the PCR reads, TCRdb called clonotypes with MiXCR, one entry per CDR3 protein. The table lists about 510,000 distinct CDR3 sequences, roughly 25% of them singletons. The sequenced material came from naive CD8+ T cells from blood, with Jurkat cell RNA spiked in. Regarding subset: FACS-sorted CD8+CD4-CCR7+CD45RA+ naive T cells. These receptors were taken from a human donor in good health. Some libraries in this study had Jurkat cell RNA spiked in.

This clonotype has just a few counts. The CDR3 coding sequence is TGCGCCAGCAGCTTTACACAGGCATTGAACACTGAAGCTTTCTTT. Encoded protein: CASSFTQALNTEAFF. V and J are TRBV5-1 and TRBJ1-1; perhaps TRBD1 as D (5 bases). Trimming pared 2 bases from V and 0 bases from J, leaving 11 bases between. The CDR3 length is 15 residues. Germline CDR1 reads SGHRS; CDR2 reads YFSETQ.

For this clonotype: A much larger clone is a single base away; this may be a read error. This sequence joins TRBV27 and TRBJ1-2, with 8 bases matching TRBD1. From germline, CDR1 is MNHEY and CDR2 SMNVEV (reference sequence). There are 15 residues in the CDR3. The CDR3 region is CASSFGQGGVSGNTF. The CDR3 DNA is TGTGCCAGCAGTTTTGGACAGGGCGGTGTAAGTGGCAACACCTTC.

The V and J genes are TRBV6-5 and TRBJ1-1, with D uncertain. V lost 6 bases and J lost 10, with 18 bases in between. Germline assignment: CDR1 MNHEY and CDR2 SVGAGI. This CDR3 comprises 13 residues. This CDR3 reads CASRQITNPGAFF. Written as DNA, the CDR3 is TGTGCCAGCAGACAGATTACTAACCCTGGAGCTTTCTTT.

There are a few counts of this clonotype. This sequence joins TRBV7-3 and TRBJ2-3, with D maybe TRBD1 (6 bases). The germline V gene encodes CDR1 SGHTA and CDR2 FQGTGA. The CDR3 is 15 amino acids. Trimming took 2 bases from V and 3 from J, leaving 12 bases between them. CDR3: CASSLLGAGTDTQYF. The CDR3 nucleotides read TGTGCCAGCAGCTTATTGGGGGCTGGGACAGATACGCAGTATTTT.

This clonotype was seen at least ten times. This chain uses TRBV7-9 with TRBJ1-1; D is perhaps TRBD1 (5 bases). Germline CDR1 SEHNR, CDR2 FQNEAQ (reference sequence). The CDR3 contains 15 residues. Trimming pared 8 bases from V and 1 base from J, leaving 17 bases between. DNA for the CDR3: TGTGCCAGCGGGGCCTTTCCCGACCGGAACACTGAAGCTTTCTTT. It encodes CASGAFPDRNTEAFF.